The 16 T cell receptor beta chains given below trace back to one sample, sequenced in a study of T cell clones after liver transplantation. Here immunoSEQ multiplex PCR was the method, and the copy in TCRdb shows in-frame clones only, minus some. The repertoire has under 35,000 clones, 90% to 95% of them found once; the top ten carry roughly a quarter. This specimen was CD8+ T cells from blood, taken 12 months after liver transplant. The receptors stem from a human patient who received a liver transplant. Some T cells may be transferred from the graft donor.

This chain uses TRBV28 with TRBJ2-7, with 7 bases fitting TRBD2. Germline V gene data show CDR1 as MDHEN and CDR2 as SYDVKM. The CDR3 runs to 13 residues. Trimming removed 2 bases from V and 2 bases from J; junction bases left unmatched: 0. CDR3 DNA: TGTGCCAGCAGTTTACGGGGGGCCTACGAGCAGTACTTC. It yields the protein CASSLRGAYEQYF.

The chain links TRBV6-5 to TRBJ1-5, with 9 bases identical to TRBD1. Germline V gene lookup returns CDR1 MNHEY and CDR2 SVGAGI. The junction had 3 bases not matched to a gene; V was cut back by 6 bases and J by 0 bases. The CDR3 runs 15 residues. The CDR3 bases are TGTGCCAGCAGATCGGGACAGGGTAGCAATCAGCCCCAGCATTTT. Translating gives CASRSGQGSNQPQHF.

This clone was counted once. The chain is built from TRBV7-9 and TRBJ1-3, with unresolved D. This CDR3 spans 15 amino acids. The ends were cut back, 5 bases at V and 2 bases at J, with 13 bases in the middle. CDR1 is SEHNR, CDR2 FQNEAQ, per germline (reference sequence). The CDR3 here is CASSPSRAPGNTIYF. CDR3 sequence (DNA): TGTGCCAGCAGCCCCAGCCGGGCCCCTGGAAACACCATATATTTT.

This chain links TRBV9 with TRBJ2-2, with 11 bases matching TRBD2. The V gene's germline CDR1 is SGDLS and CDR2 YYNGEE. V dropped 0 bases and J dropped 3; count of bases not matched to a gene: 4. The CDR3 length is 17 residues. The CDR3 here is CASSVDRTSGYTGELFF. The CDR3 DNA follows: TGTGCCAGCAGCGTAGATCGGACTAGCGGGTACACCGGGGAGCTGTTTTTT.

This clone came up once. The genes are TRBV29-1 and TRBJ1-1; weak D call: TRBD1 (5 bases). Germline CDR1 SQVTM, CDR2 ANQGSEA. V gave up 6 bases and J gave up 0 bases, with 14 bases separating them. This CDR3 has 14 residues. CDR3 DNA sequence: TGCAGCGTGCTCCCGGGACGGTTGAACACTGAAGCTTTCTTT. Translated, it gives CSVLPGRLNTEAFF.

CDR3 in amino acids: CASSLTGGSGLAGYNEQFF. The CDR3 DNA follows: TGTGCCAGCAGCTTAACTGGCGGGTCAGGACTAGCGGGATACAATGAGCAGTTCTTC. The V and J genes are TRBV7-3 and TRBJ2-1; 12 positions match TRBD2. J gave up 4 bases and V 0 bases, and 10 bases lay outside the gene matches. Germline V gene lookup returns CDR1 SGHTA and CDR2 FQGTGA. There are 19 residues in the CDR3.

The J gene is TRBJ1-5, the V gene TRBV15; 7 bases are shared with TRBD1. The CDR3 contains 16 residues. Trimming cost V 6 bases and J 0 bases; bases outside gene matches: 8. Germline values: CDR1 LNHNV, CDR2 YYDKDF (reference sequence). In DNA, the CDR3 is TGTGCCACCAGGGGGGACAGATTTTATAGCAATCAGCCCCAGCATTTT. The encoded protein is CATRGDRFYSNQPQHF.

The genes are TRBV6-5 and TRBJ1-2; 12 nucleotides line up with TRBD1. The CDR3 is 14 residues long. Germline values: CDR1 MNHEY, CDR2 SVGAGI. Trimming removed 2 bases from V and 10 bases from J; junction bases left unmatched: 5. Here the CDR3 DNA reads TGTGCCAGCAGTTACGGGACAGGGGGCGCCGACTACACCTTC. Protein sequence: CASSYGTGGADYTF.

This chain connects TRBV5-6 to TRBJ2-1, with D maybe TRBD2 (6 bases). Germline CDR1 and CDR2: SGHDT and YYEEEE. This CDR3 contains 16 residues. The V and J ends lost 4 bases and 0 bases respectively, with 14 bases between them. CDR3 residues: CASSPVTSGSYNEQFF. CDR3 DNA: TGTGCCAGCAGCCCGGTGACTAGTGGCTCCTACAATGAGCAGTTCTTC.

V gene TRBV9 combines with J gene TRBJ2-1; possibly TRBD1 or TRBD2 for D (5 bases each). The CDR3 covers 14 residues. V shed 0 bases and J shed 8 bases, with 12 bases lying between them. Germline V CDR1 and CDR2: SGDLS, YYNGEE. The CDR3 loop is CASSVGDEYDEQFF. CDR3 nucleotides: TGTGCCAGCAGCGTAGGGGACGAGTACGATGAGCAGTTCTTC.

This rearrangement joins TRBV11-3 to TRBJ1-1, with D unclear. CDR3 length: 14 residues. Trimming left V 1 base short and J 1 base short, with 7 bases between. Germline lookup yields CDR1 SGHNT and CDR2 YENEEA. The CDR3 DNA sequence: TGTGCCAGCAGCTTAGTTTCGGGGAACACTGAAGCTTTCTTT. Encoded protein: CASSLVSGNTEAFF.

The J gene is TRBJ1-1, the V gene TRBV4-3; 8 positions agree with TRBD1. This CDR3 contains 13 residues. Trimming cost V 0 bases and J 6 bases; bases outside gene matches: 0. CDR1 is LGHNA, CDR2 YSLEER, per germline. The CDR3 sequence: CASSQEQGAEAFF. The CDR3 nucleotides are TGCGCCAGCAGCCAAGAACAGGGGGCTGAAGCTTTCTTT.

The chain links TRBV2 to TRBJ1-2, with D possibly TRBD1 on 5 matching bases. Germline-derived CDR1 and CDR2 are SNHLY and FYNNEI. The ends were cut back, 3 bases at V and 1 base at J, with 15 bases in the middle. This CDR3 contains 16 residues. The CDR3 DNA reads as TGTGCCAGCAGTGATGGGGCCGAGGTTCTTAACTATGGCTACACCTTC. It encodes CASSDGAEVLNYGYTF.

The chain carries TRBV18 and TRBJ2-7; D assignment may be TRBD1 or TRBD2 (5 bases each). The CDR3 is 15 amino acids. The germline V and J ends were trimmed by 4 bases and 5 bases, with 18 bases remaining between them. Germline values: CDR1 KGHSH, CDR2 LQKENI. The CDR3 DNA is TGTGCCAGCTCACTTGGGACGGCCTTCTCGGACGAGCAGTACTTC. This gives the protein CASSLGTAFSDEQYF.

The chain joins TRBV7-9 to TRBJ2-1, with 9 positions matching TRBD1. V trimming: 3 bases; J trimming: 9 bases; junction bases outside the gene matches: 6. The CDR3 sequence is 14 residues long. Germline V gene data show CDR1 as SEHNR and CDR2 as FQNEAQ (reference sequence). The CDR3 reads CASSLGQGDREQFF. The DNA for the CDR3 is TGTGCCAGCAGCTTGGGACAGGGTGACCGTGAGCAGTTCTTC.

The chain recombines TRBV25-1 with TRBJ2-7; D is tentatively TRBD1 or TRBD2 (5 bases each). The length of the CDR3 is 15 residues. Trimming cost V 6 bases and J 5 bases, with 20 bases left between them. From germline, CDR1 is MGHDK and CDR2 SYGVNS. CDR3 nucleotide sequence: TGTGCCAGCAGCCGACTCGGGACGGGTCCTAACGAGCAGTACTTC. It is translated as CASSRLGTGPNEQYF.